The present TCR beta chain was sequenced within a study of Graves' ophthalmopathy and Graves' hyperthyroidism. Overall study findings and caveats: Discriminating ophthalmopathy from stable hyperthyroidism, a 13-signature model attained a sensitivity of around 87% and a specificity of around 77%. Blood shared most expanded thyroid clonotypes above 0.001 frequency.

The CDR3 extends over 15 amino acids. Trimming removed 0 bases at V and 0 bases at J, with 8 bases between. The germline CDR1 and CDR2 sequences are LGHDT and YNNKEL (reference sequence). As the template, RNA transcripts were used to amplify TCR beta CDR3 regions. An opening RT-PCR round employed HTBI primers and preceded a second-round multiplex PCR. TCRdb re-analysed the multiplex PCR reads in MiXCR, keeping a single row per CDR3 protein. The sample contains 600,000 to 650,000 distinct CDR3 sequences, 22% of which appear only once. Stable hyperthyroid donors showed no ophthalmopathy during 18 months follow-up. The source of the PBMCs was about 10 ml of fresh peripheral blood. This clonotype turned up a few times. Its antigen is not known.

The chain links TRBV3-1 to TRBJ1-1, with unresolved D. The sequenced sample was peripheral blood. The source is a woman aged 18-29 years with stable Graves' hyperthyroidism. Some clones in this sample may be carry-over from other donors' samples. DNA for the CDR3: TGTGCCAGCAGCCAAGATCCAGGACTGAACACTGAAGCTTTCTTT. This encodes CASSQDPGLNTEAFF.